The T cell receptor (beta chain) described here comes from a study of CXCR3-negative and CXCR3-positive naive CD8 T cells. Notes on this clonotype: Its target is not known.

CDR3 length equals 17 residues. CDR1 and CDR2 from the germline V gene are SQVTM and ANQGSEA. The study, taken as a whole, reports: Naive CXCR3-positive and CXCR3-negative cells shared similar TRBV-TRBJ usage, unlike memory cells. CD5 surface expression was similar among naive subsets, and TCR strength was estimated by inference from TRB CDR3 properties. Fresh PBMCs served for most assays, and CXCR3 expression fell partially after cryopreservation.

It was by 5' RACE with UMI labels that the TRB cDNA libraries were prepared. Reanalyzing the 5' RACE reads, TCRdb keeps one entry per CDR3 protein, without DNA. The sample's table shows tens of thousands of distinct CDR3 sequences. The study sorted every CD8+ T cell subset in triplicate at 250,000 to 300,000 cells each. Sequencing was carried out using memory CD8+ T cells from blood. J is TRBJ2-7 and V is TRBV29-1; TCRdb indicates TRBD2, and absent DNA this call remains unverified. This receptor was identified in a human donor in good health. Some clones in this sample may be carry-over from other donors' samples. The CDR3 loop reads CSAMGLAGGLITYEQYF.